Listed below are T cell receptor beta chains from one sample, sequenced in a study of cytomegalovirus exposure and HLA in healthy donors. Clones were sequenced by immunoSEQ multiplex PCR, and TCRdb holds only the in-frame ones, with some missing. The top ten hold 2.6% of the sample, which has 90,000 to 120,000 clones, 74% seen once. Material: PBMCs. Every receptor here comes from a man over 45 in good health and CMV-seropositive. The CDR3 runs from the conserved cysteine through the conserved F or W. Only some rows state a clone size, as once, few, many or a class for expanded clones.

V gene	clone size	CDR3 protein
TRBV4-1	once	CASSYNRAGTYEQYF
TRBV4-1	NA	CASSQPQGVTEAFF
TRBV7-7	NA	CASSLVAGGPPGELFF
TRBV27	NA	CASSLGGGNTEAFF
TRBV6-6	few	CASSTGTGFVNQPQHF
TRBV9	NA	CASSSQDRVNSPLHF
TRBV30	NA	CAWSSTGATEAFF
TRBV5-1	few	CASSLEGGGAYEQYF
TRBV7-8	NA	CASSSRDRGNEQFF
TRBV9	NA	CASSVGDTQYF
TRBV15	NA	CATSRPLAAGTASTDTQYF
TRBV5-4	NA	CASRRTGGAPYEQYF
TRBV6-6	NA	CASSQDRGSFSGYTF
TRBV5-1	NA	CASSLSSATSGSQTQYF
TRBV6-6	NA	CASSRGLLSSYEQYF
TRBV5-1	NA	CASSRVSGQDHEQYF
TRBV7-9	NA	CSSRPLTGLNTEAFF
TRBV5-6	NA	CASSLTGPSGGWQRKAFF
TRBV6-1	NA	CASGDRVVQPQHF
TRBV29-1	NA	CSVEGDRPYEQYF
TRBV4-2	few	CASSPRLAGGNEQFF
TRBV4-1	NA	CASSLAGSSYNEQFF
TRBV19	once	CASSMGTGGEQYF
TRBV2	NA	CASSELAITPNTEAFF
TRBV6-6	NA	CASSYRTRDEQYF
TRBV5-1	NA	CASSRDRADTEAFF
TRBV6-6	few	CASSYSRGGDEQYF
TRBV7-8	NA	CASSLPPADIQYF
TRBV19	NA	CASSLRHEQFF
TRBV28	once	CASSQTGDSYEQYF
TRBV6-1	NA	CASSSDFYGYTF
TRBV5-1	NA	CASSLVAGANTEAFF
TRBV18	NA	CASSPPSLTRTDTQYF
TRBV19	few	CATMTGGKGELFF
TRBV6-6	few	CASKTGRGQGDTEAFF
TRBV5-1	NA	CASSRVGGGDGYTF
TRBV9	few	CASSARGYSGNTIYF
TRBV6-6	NA	CASSYGGGSNQPQHF
TRBV6-4	NA	CASPDTTNEKLFF
TRBV13	NA	CASSPDRGKSPLHF
TRBV19	NA	CASSIGRDRTFLEQYF
TRBV5-1	few	CASSFNEDTEAFF
TRBV2	NA	CASSEISDTQYF
TRBV19	NA	CASSPSRVFNTEAFF
TRBV5-1	NA	CASSLPKDRPAYEQYF
TRBV5-4	NA	CASSLNTGGAFF
TRBV18	NA	CASTYRGRDEKLFF
TRBV11-2	NA	CASSFRRGGSDEQFF
TRBV5-5	NA	CASSLATGPEKLFF
TRBV14	NA	CASSQGLAGAYEQYF
TRBV7-9	NA	CSSTSEGANTEAFF
TRBV7-8	NA	CASSLGSGGLSYEQYF
TRBV6-1	NA	CASSEKGGGSTF